The source of this T cell receptor beta chain is a study of regulatory T cells in long-lasting Graves disease. Study-level results: When disease was persistent, TRBV28, TRBJ1-2 and TRBJ2-5 were the favored segments. The work looked only at peripheral blood and did not look at thyroid tissue.

Trimming stripped 4 bases from V and 2 bases from J, with 14 bases between. This CDR3 is built from 15 residues. From germline, CDR1 is SGHRS and CDR2 YFSETQ. Time point denoted: newly diagnosed GD, antithyroid drugs for less than 3 months. Following extraction of RNA from PBMCs, that RNA was used to make the TCR library. Staff took about 9.8 milliliters of peripheral blood and put it into EDTA tubes. This clonotype appeared many times. Its antigen is as yet unknown. Both iRepertoire HTBI primers and Arm-PCR of CDR3 regions were used to build the TCR beta libraries. TCRdb re-called the multiplex PCR reads through MiXCR, storing one row per CDR3 protein. Of around 470,000 distinct CDR3 sequences detected, about 14% appear once; the ten largest clones hold around a sixth. The same sample was also used in a study of T cells in Graves' hyperthyroidism and ophthalmopathy. That study reports: Clinicians diagnosed patients from clinical symptoms, serum thyroxine and TRAb, thyroid ultrasound and orbital computed tomography.

Sequenced material: peripheral blood mononuclear cells (PBMCs), taken at new diagnosis, from a patient treated with antithyroid drugs. The receptor was derived from a woman in her forties or fifties with Graves disease. The chain links TRBV5-1 to TRBJ2-3; no firm D call. Here the CDR3 reads CASSPLLANTDTQYF. The CDR3 region has the DNA TGCGCCAGCAGCCCACTATTGGCTAACACAGATACGCAGTATTTT.